This TCR beta chain was recorded in a study of regulatory T cells in long-lasting Graves disease. Study information: Persistent cases took antithyroid drugs over 5 years and stayed TSH receptor antibody positive.

For TCR beta, libraries came from iRepertoire HTBI primers and Arm-PCR of CDR3 regions. TCRdb re-called the multiplex PCR reads with MiXCR, one entry per CDR3 protein. The sample has about 470,000 distinct CDR3 sequences, less than 25% seen once; the top ten hold 7% to 9.5%. This clonotype was seen a few times. Relative to the germline gene, one junction end is altered; a read error may explain this. Described time point: persistent/refractory GD, antithyroid drugs over 5 years with positive TRAb. PBMC-extracted RNA yielded the TCR library. Criteria from the American Thyroid Association guidelines were applied to diagnose Graves' disease. The sample here was peripheral blood mononuclear cells (PBMCs), taken when the disease was refractory, from a patient treated with antithyroid drugs. The receptor's source is a female donor with Graves disease.

The CDR3 sequence is CAGVDDWDQETRYF. The DNA of the CDR3 is TGTGCCGGGGTGGACGACTGGGACCAAGAGACCCGGTACTTC. This chain uses TRBV30 with TRBJ2-5; D could derive from TRBD1 or TRBD2 (5 bases each). Germline V CDR1 and CDR2: GTSNPN, SVGIG (reference sequence). The CDR3 loop spans 14 amino acids.